Following are 27 T cell receptor beta chains from one sample sequenced in a study of CD8+ T cells in alopecia areata. Researchers took lesional scalp punch biopsies and peripheral blood from people who were alopecia areata patients. In each case, RNA was isolated and then reverse transcribed into cDNA as the sequencing template. Repertoires were generated with immunoSEQ multiplex PCR, while TCRdb's copy carries only in-frame clones and drops some. Seen here are roughly 20,000 clones, 65% to 75% observed once, and the top ten hold approximately 6.3%. Specimen: skin, collected at week 0. These receptors all stem from a human donor with alopecia areata.

This clone was counted between two and nine times. The junction does not match germline at one end; this may be a read error. The rearrangement uses TRBV27 and TRBJ2-1, with D hard to call. The CDR3 runs to 12 residues. CDR1 and CDR2 from the germline V gene are MNHEY and SMNVEV (reference sequence). The CDR3 spells CASSFGLGRELF. As DNA, the CDR3 is TGTGCCAGCAGTTTTGGGCTCGGCAGAGAGCTCTTC.

V usage is TRBV10-3 and J usage is TRBJ2-7; 7 nucleotides match TRBD2. Germline CDR1 is ENHRY and CDR2 is SYGVKD. J gave up 4 bases and V 6 bases, and 9 bases lay outside the gene matches. The CDR3 length is 14 residues. The CDR3 sequence is CAIRPGLLQYEQYF. The CDR3 DNA sequence: TGTGCCATCAGGCCGGGACTACTGCAATACGAGCAGTACTTC.

V and J are TRBV19 and TRBJ2-2; 7 bases map to TRBD1. The CDR3 runs 14 residues. J lost 5 bases, V lost 10 bases, and 10 bases had no gene match. CDR1 is LNHDA and CDR2 is SQIVND in the germline V gene (reference sequence). The DNA for the CDR3 is TGTGCCACCCGGGACAGCGGTACTACCGGGGAGCTGTTTTTT. Its protein is CATRDSGTTGELFF.

The chain couples TRBV7-2 to TRBJ2-3; 11 nucleotides line up with TRBD2. The CDR3 totals 16 residues. CDR1 and CDR2 from the germline V gene are SGHTA and FQGNSA. Trimming cost V 5 bases and J 2 bases; bases outside gene matches: 6. DNA for the CDR3: TGTGCCAGCAGCACGCTAGCGGGGGGCCTCACAGATACGCAGTATTTT. Translating gives CASSTLAGGLTDTQYF. Filled out from reference TRBV7-2 and TRBJ2-3, the complete variable domain reads GAGVSQSPSNKVTEKGKDVELRCDPISGHTALYWYRQSLGQGLEFLIYFQGNSAPDKSGLPSDRFSAERTGGSVSTLTIQRTQQEDSAVYLCASSTLAGGLTDTQYFGPGTRLTVL.

By its share, this clone is medium-sized. The chain links TRBV4-1 to TRBJ1-1; 8 bases match TRBD1. Germline values: CDR1 MGHRA, CDR2 YSYEKL. This CDR3 has 15 residues. J lost 7 bases, V lost 1 base, and 8 bases had no gene match. Here the CDR3 reads CASSQGATGAYEAFF. The DNA of the CDR3 is TGCGCCAGCAGCCAAGGGGCGACAGGGGCCTATGAAGCTTTCTTT.

V and J are TRBV4-1 and TRBJ1-2; D gene unclear. V was clipped by 0 bases and J by 3 bases, with 8 bases between them. The germline CDR1 and CDR2 sequences are MGHRA and YSYEKL. The CDR3 has 14 amino acids. The CDR3 loop reads CASSQDSLDYGYTF. As DNA, the CDR3 is TGCGCCAGCAGCCAAGATTCCTTGGACTATGGCTACACCTTC.

The chain links TRBV7-2 to TRBJ1-1; D is perhaps TRBD1 (5 bases). Trimming stripped 5 bases from V and 0 bases from J, with 7 bases between. CDR3 length: 13 amino acids. Germline loops: CDR1 SGHTA, CDR2 FQGNSA. The CDR3 DNA sequence: TGTGCCAGCAGCCCGGGGCTGAACACTGAAGCTTTCTTT. It codes for CASSPGLNTEAFF.

The V call is TRBV7-2, the J call TRBJ2-4; 7 nucleotides align to TRBD1. Germline values: CDR1 SGHTA, CDR2 FQGNSA. V was clipped by 4 bases and J by 0 bases; unmatched bases: 6. This CDR3 spans 16 amino acids. This chain's CDR3 is CASSSSGTVAKNIQYF. The CDR3 nucleotides read TGTGCCAGCAGCTCAAGTGGGACAGTAGCCAAAAACATTCAGTACTTC.

The J gene is TRBJ2-6, the V gene TRBV10-3; D unclear. V lost 10 bases and J lost 0, with 13 bases in between. The CDR3 totals 15 residues. Germline V lookup: CDR1 ENHRY, CDR2 SYGVKD. CDR3 residues: CASGPENSGANVLTF. DNA for the CDR3: TGTGCCAGCGGACCCGAAAACTCTGGGGCCAACGTCCTGACTTTC.

This chain joins TRBV5-1 and TRBJ2-7; TRBD1 agrees at 7 bases. CDR3 length equals 13 residues. V was clipped by 5 bases and J by 6 bases; unmatched bases: 8. Germline CDR1 reads SGHRS; CDR2 reads YFSETQ. Here the CDR3 reads CASSIGTVLEQYF. In nucleotides, the CDR3 is TGCGCCAGCAGTATAGGGACAGTCCTCGAGCAGTACTTC. The whole variable domain, filled in from reference TRBV5-1 and TRBJ2-7, reads KAGVTQTPRYLIKTRGQQVTLSCSPISGHRSVSWYQQTPGQGLQFLFEYFSETQRNKGNFPGRFSGRQFSNSRSEMNVSTLELGDSALYLCASSIGTVLEQYFGPGTRLTVT.

This clone showed up just a few times. V usage is TRBV7-2 and J usage is TRBJ1-5; 8 bases match TRBD1. This CDR3 has 14 amino acids. Germline loops: CDR1 SGHTA, CDR2 FQGNSA. Losses at the gene ends were 4 bases for V and 4 bases for J; bases not matched to a gene: 3. CDR3 nucleotides: TGTGCCAGCAGCTCGCAGGGGGCGAATCAGCCCCAGCATTTT. As protein: CASSSQGANQPQHF.

This chain joins TRBV5-1 and TRBJ1-1, with D uncertain. V was cut by 6 bases and J by 1 base, with 4 bases left in between. The CDR3 is made up of 11 amino acids. The germline CDR1 and CDR2 sequences are SGHRS and YFSETQ. CDR3 residues: CASIRNTEAFF. CDR3 bases: TGCGCCAGCATTCGGAACACTGAAGCTTTCTTT. Using reference TRBV5-1 and TRBJ1-1 for the parts outside the CDR3, the full variable domain is KAGVTQTPRYLIKTRGQQVTLSCSPISGHRSVSWYQQTPGQGLQFLFEYFSETQRNKGNFPGRFSGRQFSNSRSEMNVSTLELGDSALYLCASIRNTEAFFGQGTRLTVV.

This clone appeared a few times. The CDR3 DNA sequence: TGTGCCAGCAGCTTCGCGACAGGGGGGCTTAACTATGGCTACACCTTC. This translates into CASSFATGGLNYGYTF. The gene calls are TRBV7-9 and TRBJ1-2; TRBD1 matches at 9 bases. The CDR3 covers 16 residues. The germline CDR1 and CDR2 sequences are SEHNR and FQNEAQ (reference sequence). Trimming removed 3 bases from V and 1 base from J; junction bases left unmatched: 6.

The chain employs TRBV6-5 and TRBJ1-6; 10 nucleotides agree with TRBD1. From germline, CDR1 is MNHEY and CDR2 SVGAGI. The ends lost 6 bases at V and 7 bases at J; junction bases unmatched: 0. This CDR3 is 13 amino acids long. The CDR3 here is CASRGQGNSPLHF. CDR3 coding DNA: TGTGCCAGCAGGGGACAGGGGAATTCACCCCTCCACTTT.

This chain connects TRBV5-6 to TRBJ2-3; D perhaps matches TRBD2 (5 bases). The germline gives CDR1 SGHDT, CDR2 YYEEEE. This CDR3 contains 15 residues. V lost 0 bases and J 2 bases, leaving 10 bases between the germline ends. The CDR3 loop reads CASSLAGLHTDTQYF. The CDR3 DNA reads TGTGCCAGCAGCTTGGCCGGACTCCACACAGATACGCAGTATTTT.

V is TRBV2 and J is TRBJ2-4; D is undetermined. The V end was cut by 0 bases, the J end by 0 bases, with 6 bases between. The CDR3 runs 15 residues. Germline V lookup: CDR1 SNHLY, CDR2 FYNNEI. This chain's CDR3 is CASSEAGVAKNIQYF. CDR3 DNA sequence: TGTGCCAGCAGTGAAGCTGGGGTAGCCAAAAACATTCAGTACTTC.

The chain recombines TRBV7-2 with TRBJ2-5, with 7 bases that match TRBD1. The V gene's germline CDR1 is SGHTA and CDR2 FQGNSA. The CDR3 runs to 14 residues. The DNA of the CDR3 is TGTGCAACCTCCCGGGACAGCCTCGCTCGTACCCAGTACTTC. Translation: CATSRDSLARTQYF.

The gene calls are TRBV4-2 and TRBJ1-5; maybe TRBD1 (5 bases). The V end lost 2 bases, the J end lost 7 bases, and 12 bases lay between the germline ends. The germline CDR1 and CDR2 sequences are LGHNA and YNFKEQ. This CDR3 has 14 amino acids. The CDR3 sequence: CASSQSGGGQPQHF. The CDR3 DNA is TGTGCCAGCAGCCAATCCGGGGGTGGACAGCCCCAGCATTTT.

This clone was seen a single time. V and J are TRBV4-2 and TRBJ1-4; 8 bases match TRBD1. The CDR3 totals 17 residues. J gave up 3 bases and V 3 bases, and 9 bases lay outside the gene matches. Looked up from germline, CDR1 is LGHNA and CDR2 is YNFKEQ. The chain's CDR3 is CASSHDHTRGPNEKLFF. The CDR3 nucleotides read TGTGCCAGCAGCCACGACCACACCAGGGGGCCTAATGAAAAACTGTTTTTT.

V is TRBV5-1 and J is TRBJ2-5; 13 bases align to TRBD2. This CDR3 has 16 residues. Losses at the gene ends were 4 bases for V and 2 bases for J; bases not matched to a gene: 5. Per the germline V gene, CDR1 is SGHRS and CDR2 is YFSETQ. The CDR3: CASSRQLAGGQETQYF. The CDR3 bases are TGCGCCAGCAGCCGACAACTAGCGGGGGGGCAAGAGACCCAGTACTTC.

Within the sample, this clone is medium-sized. This chain connects TRBV7-9 to TRBJ1-3; D remains unclear. V was trimmed by 4 bases and J by 0 bases, leaving 10 bases between them. The CDR3 totals 15 residues. Germline assignment: CDR1 SEHNR and CDR2 FQNEAQ (reference sequence). Written as DNA, the CDR3 is TGTGCCAGCAGCTCGTACTTCACCTCTGGAAACACCATATATTTT. Translating gives CASSSYFTSGNTIYF.

The chain combines TRBV6-6 with TRBJ2-1; 12 nucleotides line up with TRBD2. The CDR3 is 15 residues long. The germline V gene has CDR1 MNHNY and CDR2 SVGAGI (reference sequence). Trimming at V came to 5 bases and at J to 1 base, leaving 0 bases not matched to a gene. The CDR3 reads CASSGTSGSYNEQFF. CDR3 sequence (DNA): TGTGCCAGCAGTGGGACTAGCGGGTCCTACAATGAGCAGTTCTTC.

On this clone itself: The sample carries other DNA sequences with the same CDR3. The gene calls are TRBV29-1 and TRBJ2-3, with D possibly being TRBD1 or TRBD2 (5 bases each). The V end was cut by 6 bases, the J end by 4 bases, with 20 bases between. Germline V lookup: CDR1 SQVTM, CDR2 ANQGSEA. The CDR3 extends over 15 amino acids. The CDR3 DNA follows: TGCAGCGTCACCAGGTTGGGGGTGGGCGCAGATACGCAGTATTTT. Protein: CSVTRLGVGADTQYF.

The J gene is TRBJ2-3, the V gene TRBV5-1; TRBD2 matches 8 bases. There are 16 residues in the CDR3. The germline CDR1 and CDR2 sequences are SGHRS and YFSETQ. V shed 3 bases, J shed 2 bases, and the junction held 8 bases outside the gene matches. Here the CDR3 DNA reads TGCGCCAGCAGCTCGGAGGCGGGGGGCACCACAGATACGCAGTATTTT. This translates into CASSSEAGGTTDTQYF.

This clone was seen a few times. The CDR3 DNA reads TGCGCCAGCAGCCAAGGGACCGTTGGCACAGATACGCAGTATTTT. This gives the protein CASSQGTVGTDTQYF. This chain connects TRBV4-3 to TRBJ2-3, with D unresolved. Germline-derived CDR1 and CDR2 are LGHNA and YSLEER. Trimming left V 1 base short and J 1 base short, with 9 bases between. The CDR3 extends over 15 amino acids.

The CDR3 sequence is CASNILYNEQFF. CDR3 coding DNA: TGTGCCAGCAACATTCTCTACAATGAGCAGTTCTTC. This chain uses TRBV7-9 with TRBJ2-1, with D unresolved. CDR1 and CDR2 from the germline V gene are SEHNR and FQNEAQ (reference sequence). This CDR3 is 12 amino acids long. V was trimmed by 7 bases and J by 3 bases, leaving 7 bases between them.

The genes are TRBV2 and TRBJ1-2; D might be TRBD1 (6 bases). Germline CDR1 SNHLY, CDR2 FYNNEI. CDR3 size: 15 residues. With 7 bases removed from V and 0 bases from J, the gap between germline ends came to 15 bases. CDR3 loop: CASKSSPGANYGYTF. In nucleotides, the CDR3 is TGTGCCAGCAAGTCAAGCCCAGGGGCTAACTATGGCTACACCTTC.